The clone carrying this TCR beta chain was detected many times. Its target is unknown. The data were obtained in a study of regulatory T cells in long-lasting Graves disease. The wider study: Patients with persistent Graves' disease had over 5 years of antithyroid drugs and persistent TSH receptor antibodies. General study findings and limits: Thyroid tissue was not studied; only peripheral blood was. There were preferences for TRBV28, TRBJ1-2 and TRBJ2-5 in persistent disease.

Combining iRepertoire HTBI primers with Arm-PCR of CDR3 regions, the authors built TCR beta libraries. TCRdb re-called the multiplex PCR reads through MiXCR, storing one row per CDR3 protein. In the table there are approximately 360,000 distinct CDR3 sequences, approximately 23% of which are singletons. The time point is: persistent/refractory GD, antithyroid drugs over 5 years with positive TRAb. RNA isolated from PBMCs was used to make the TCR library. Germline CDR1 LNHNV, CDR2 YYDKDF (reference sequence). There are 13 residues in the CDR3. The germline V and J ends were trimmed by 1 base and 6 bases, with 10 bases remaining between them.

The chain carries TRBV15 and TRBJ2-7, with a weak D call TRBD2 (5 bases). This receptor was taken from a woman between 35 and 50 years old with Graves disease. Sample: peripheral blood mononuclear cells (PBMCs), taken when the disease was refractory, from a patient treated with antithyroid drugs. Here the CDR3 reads CATSRALVSEQYF. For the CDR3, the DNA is TGTGCCACCAGCAGAGCACTAGTGAGCGAGCAGTACTTC. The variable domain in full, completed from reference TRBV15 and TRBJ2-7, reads DAMVIQNPRYQVTQFGKPVTLSCSQTLNHNVMYWYQQKSSQAPKLLFHYYDKDFNNEADTPDNFQSRRPNTSFCFLDIRSPGLGDTAMYLCATSRALVSEQYFGPGTRLTVT.